This T cell receptor beta chain was documented in a study of Ad26.COV2.S vaccination and SARS-CoV-2 variants. Turning to the study itself: The vaccine Ad26.COV2.S was put into the muscle once, or twice with 56 days between. Regarding the study as a whole: In vaccinated individuals, spike-specific CD8+ and CD4+ T cell responses reportedly displayed substantial breadth. The TCR breadth and depth analyses may have understated or missed part of the total T cell responses.

The CDR3 loop spans 11 amino acids. The germline V gene encodes CDR1 LNHDA and CDR2 SQIVND (reference sequence). V was shortened by 2 bases and J by 5 bases, with 1 base between the two germline ends. Treatment given: about 20 received Ad26.COV2.S at low or high dose, single or two shots; 5 received placebo; per-sample allocation not given. Specimens were obtained on day 63 following the first vaccine or placebo injection. The donor's status was that of an adult aged 18-55 years in Boston. Notes on this clone: What it recognizes is unknown.

Profiled with immunoSEQ multiplex PCR; TCRdb holds only in-frame clones, not every one. The table lists about 400,000 clones, approximately 83% of them singletons, with approximately 7% in the top ten. The chain joins TRBV19 to TRBJ2-1, with no clear D. The receptor was derived from a person aged 18-65 years who received the Ad26.COV2.S COVID-19 vaccine or a placebo. Here the sequenced sample was peripheral blood, taken in a trial of Ad26.COV2.S vaccine versus placebo. The CDR3 bases are TGTGCCAGTAGTATAAACAATGAGCAGTTCTTC. Translating it yields CASSINNEQFF.